One T cell receptor beta chain is described in this entry. Its antigen remains unidentified. Base quality data are lacking; no much larger clone is found one base away. The data were obtained in a study of cytomegalovirus exposure and HLA in healthy donors (dated by TCRdb to 2016 to 2017). Study-wide context: The roughly 650 repertoires of the first cohort and the 95 to 150 validation repertoires were produced on the same platform, according to a later analysis. A separate validation cohort of roughly 130 different subjects was used in addition to the approximately 700-subject first cohort. The study combined high-throughput TCR immunosequencing, statistical association of individual TCRs with disease status, and machine learning to predict cytomegalovirus infection status. The study aimed to test whether cataloging public T cell receptors could reveal signatures of past pathogen exposure. Overall results and qualifications from the work: In the study, around 150 TCR beta chains were listed as associated with cytomegalovirus. It was suggested by the authors that the approach could potentially be generalized to other disease states and immunological phenotypes. A later analysis found that TCRs clustered in the first cohort also tended to co-occur in the 130 or so validation repertoires, with 94% of cluster scores above 0. The validation cohort had no HLA typing available for a later analysis, so co-occurrence within that cohort was assessed over all 120 or so repertoires. In both the original and validation cohorts, the classifier was reported to diagnose cytomegalovirus status with high specificity and sensitivity. In vitro tests confirmed that a few of the cytomegalovirus-associated TCR beta chains recognize cytomegalovirus antigens. While some public TCRs were present in many individuals, most TCR sequences turned up only very rarely across donors.

V and J are truncated by 5 bases and 8 bases respectively, leaving an intervening sequence of 15 bases. From the cysteine up to the phenylalanine, the CDR3 has a length of 12 residues. Only the CDR3 DNA is retained, 36 bases long and in frame from the first base. Taken from the germline V gene, the CDR1 and CDR2 loops are SQVTM and ANQGSEA. Donors formed part of the validation cohort, which comprised 120 subjects and was distinct from the first cohort of 550 to 850 subjects. The library was generated by the immunoSEQ multiplex PCR assay. The original methods were these. To diagnose cytomegalovirus status from the catalog of TCR beta chain sequences, a statistical classification framework was built. TCRdb re-hosts the immuneACCESS table, in-frame sequences only. Its copies lack some clones; in the studies checked, an unresolved V gene accounts for under half of them, and the cause for the rest is not known. V and J calls and clone size are those listed in that table; D and trimming were worked out from the DNA. Counted in this sample were about 130,000 clones; 80% to 90% of them appeared once. About 1% of the sample belongs to the ten largest clones.

The sample comprised PBMCs. Rearrangement joined TRBV29-1 to TRBJ1-1; no D gene is confidently identified. This clonotype was obtained from a woman between 18 and 29 years old in good health and CMV-seronegative. The DNA reads TGCAGCGTTCGGGTCCCTATAGCCGAAGCTTTCTTT. This yields the protein CSVRVPIAEAFF. With the portions outside the CDR3 filled from the reference TRBV29-1 and TRBJ1-1 genes, the complete variable region becomes SAVISQKPSRDICQRGTSLTIQCQVDSQVTMMFWYRQQPGQSLTLIATANQGSEATYESGFVIDKFPISRPNLTFSTLTVSNMSPEDSSIYLCSVRVPIAEAFFGQGTRLTVV.